The T cell receptor (beta chain) described here comes from a study of cytomegalovirus exposure and HLA in healthy donors. Overall study results and limits: Three chains tied to CMV proved CMV antigen-specific in vitro. Within the roughly 120 validation repertoires, first-cohort TCR clusters tended to co-occur, according to a later analysis.

Notes on this clone: Its antigen is currently unknown.

V was clipped by 4 bases and J by 3 bases; unmatched bases: 12. CDR3 length: 16 amino acids. Germline CDR1 SGDLS, CDR2 YYNGEE. The method was immunoSEQ multiplex PCR; TCRdb's version includes in-frame clones alone and lacks a portion of them. The top ten clones hold about 1.5% of a sample with roughly 130,000 clones, approximately 91% of them seen once. The sequence was obtained from a man younger than 40 in good health and CMV-seronegative. Material: PBMCs. The chain links TRBV9 to TRBJ2-7; TRBD2 matches 8 bases. The CDR3 is CASSPGRSGSLYEQYF. The CDR3 bases are TGTGCCAGCAGCCCAGGGCGGAGCGGGAGTCTCTACGAGCAGTACTTC. Full variable domain (missing parts from reference TRBV9 and TRBJ2-7): DSGVTQTPKHLITATGQRVTLRCSPRSGDLSVYWYQQSLDQGLQFLIQYYNGEERAKGNILERFSAQQFPDLHSELNLSSLELGDSALYFCASSPGRSGSLYEQYFGPGTRLTVT.